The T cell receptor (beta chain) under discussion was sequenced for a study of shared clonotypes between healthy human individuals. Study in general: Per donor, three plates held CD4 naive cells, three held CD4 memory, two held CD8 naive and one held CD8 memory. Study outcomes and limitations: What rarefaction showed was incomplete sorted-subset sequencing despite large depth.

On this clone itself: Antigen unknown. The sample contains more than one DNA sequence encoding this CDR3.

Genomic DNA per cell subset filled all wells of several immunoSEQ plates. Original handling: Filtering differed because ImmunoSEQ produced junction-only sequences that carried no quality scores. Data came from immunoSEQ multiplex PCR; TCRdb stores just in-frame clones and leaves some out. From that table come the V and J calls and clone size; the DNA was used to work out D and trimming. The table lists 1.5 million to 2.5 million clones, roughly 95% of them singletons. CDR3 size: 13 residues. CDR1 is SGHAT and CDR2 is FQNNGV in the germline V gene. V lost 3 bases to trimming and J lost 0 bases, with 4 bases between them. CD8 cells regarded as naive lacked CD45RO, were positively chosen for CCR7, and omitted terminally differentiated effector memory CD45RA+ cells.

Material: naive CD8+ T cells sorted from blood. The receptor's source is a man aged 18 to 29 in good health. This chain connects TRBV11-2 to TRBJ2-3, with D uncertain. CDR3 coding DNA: TGTGCCAGCAGCTTTCTCAGCACAGATACGCAGTATTTT. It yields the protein CASSFLSTDTQYF.